This TCR beta chain was recovered during a study of response to subunit inactivated influenza vaccine. MiXCR, run by TCRdb on the RT-PCR reads, gives a single entry per CDR3 protein. The sample contains about 700,000 distinct CDR3 sequences, around 15% of which appear only once. CDR3 length: 14 residues. Germline values: CDR1 SQVTM, CDR2 ANQGSEA. V was cut by 6 bases and J by 4 bases, with 15 bases left in between. Sequences were derived from PBMCs from blood, sampled 14 days before vaccination. The gene calls are TRBV29-1 and TRBJ1-4, with a possible D match to TRBD1 (6 bases). The clonotype was recovered from a man aged 45 to 65 who received an inactivated influenza vaccine. The CDR3: CSVRQAEVNEKLFF. CDR3 nucleotides: TGCAGCGTAAGACAGGCTGAAGTTAATGAAAAACTGTTTTTT. Based on the CDR3 plus reference TRBV29-1 and TRBJ1-4, the full variable domain is SAVISQKPSRDICQRGTSLTIQCQVDSQVTMMFWYRQQPGQSLTLIATANQGSEATYESGFVIDKFPISRPNLTFSTLTVSNMSPEDSSIYLCSVRQAEVNEKLFFGSGTQLSVL.